These 20 T cell receptor beta chains originate from one sample sequenced in a study of OX40 agonist ivuxolimab in advanced cancers. Clones were sequenced by immunoSEQ multiplex PCR, and TCRdb holds only the in-frame ones, with some missing. The table records 100,000 or so clones, roughly 88% of them present only once. The material sequenced was CD4+ or CD8+ T cells sorted from blood, taken in a trial of the OX40 agonist ivuxolimab. The source of these receptors is an adult with an advanced solid tumor such as melanoma, head and neck, liver or kidney cancer.

This clone was detected a few times. The chain combines TRBV5-4 with TRBJ1-2, with a weak D call TRBD1 (6 bases). With 2 bases removed from V and 7 bases from J, the gap between germline ends came to 15 bases. The CDR3 sequence is 14 residues long. CDR1 SGHNT and CDR2 YYREEE come from the germline V gene (reference sequence). The CDR3 region has the DNA TGTGCCAGCAGCTTCGGAGGGACCAGGGGTGGCTACACCTTC. The encoded protein is CASSFGGTRGGYTF. The full variable domain, with the rest looked up from reference TRBV5-4 and TRBJ1-2, is ETGVTQSPTHLIKTRGQQVTLRCSSQSGHNTVSWYQQALGQGPQFIFQYYREEENGRGNFPPRFSGLQFPNYSSELNVNALELDDSALYLCASSFGGTRGGYTFGSGTRLTVV.

This clone has only one observation. The J gene is TRBJ2-5, the V gene TRBV19, with a weak D call TRBD2 (6 bases). Germline CDR1 is LNHDA and CDR2 is SQIVND (reference sequence). This CDR3 spans 14 amino acids. V was cut by 4 bases and J by 5 bases, with 14 bases left in between. This chain's CDR3 is CASSRLGPRETQYF. The CDR3 DNA reads as TGTGCCAGTAGTAGACTAGGTCCACGGGAGACCCAGTACTTC.

The V and J genes are TRBV29-1 and TRBJ2-3; 8 bases agree with TRBD2. This CDR3 is built from 13 residues. The germline gives CDR1 SQVTM, CDR2 ANQGSEA. V was clipped by 8 bases and J by 5 bases; unmatched bases: 9. CDR3 residues: CSLGGGPRDTQYF. The CDR3 DNA reads as TGCAGCCTCGGGGGGGGGCCCAGAGATACGCAGTATTTT.

The chain uses TRBV30 and TRBJ1-4; 7 bases are a match to TRBD1. The CDR3 contains 16 residues. CDR1 GTSNPN and CDR2 SVGIG come from the germline V gene (reference sequence). V gave up 2 bases and J gave up 3 bases; unmatched junction bases: 9. The CDR3 region has the DNA TGTGCCTGGAGTTTTTGGCAGGGGGGGGCTAATGAAAAACTGTTTTTT. Translating gives CAWSFWQGGANEKLFF.

This chain joins TRBV28 and TRBJ2-1; the match to TRBD2 covers 8 bases. The CDR3 is 13 residues long. CDR1 is MDHEN, CDR2 SYDVKM, per germline. Trimming cost V 3 bases and J 9 bases; bases outside gene matches: 4. The CDR3 bases are TGTGCCAGCAGTTTGGTCCGGGGGGGTGAGCAGTTCTTC. Translated: CASSLVRGGEQFF.

This clone was seen once. This chain links TRBV18 with TRBJ2-5, with D perhaps matching TRBD1 or TRBD2 (6 bases each). V lost 3 bases and J lost 5, with 25 bases in between. Looked up from germline, CDR1 is KGHSH and CDR2 is LQKENI. CDR3 length equals 18 residues. The chain's CDR3 is CASSPLGPGGRLQETQYF. The CDR3 DNA is TGTGCCAGCTCACCCCTTGGACCCGGGGGCAGACTGCAGGAGACCCAGTACTTC.

This rearrangement joins TRBV7-2 to TRBJ2-7; a weak D match, TRBD2 (6 bases). CDR1 and CDR2 (germline): SGHTA, FQGNSA. V lost 6 bases, J lost 3 bases, and 18 bases lay in between. CDR3 size: 15 residues. The CDR3 reads CASRVGPTRDYEQYF. The CDR3 region has the DNA TGTGCCAGCAGGGTGGGACCGACTAGGGACTACGAGCAGTACTTC. Complete variable domain (other parts from reference TRBV7-2 and TRBJ2-7): GAGVSQSPSNKVTEKGKDVELRCDPISGHTALYWYRQSLGQGLEFLIYFQGNSAPDKSGLPSDRFSAERTGGSVSTLTIQRTQQEDSAVYLCASRVGPTRDYEQYFGPGTRLTVT.

This chain links TRBV6-6 with TRBJ2-1, with 10 bases lining up with TRBD2. The CDR3 runs 14 residues. The germline gives CDR1 MNHNY, CDR2 SVGAGI (reference sequence). V was clipped by 7 bases and J by 8 bases; unmatched bases: 8. CDR3 sequence (DNA): TGTGCCAGCAAGGCTAGCGGGAGTTTCGATGAGCAGTTCTTC. Translating gives CASKASGSFDEQFF.

The V call is TRBV29-1, the J call TRBJ2-5, with TRBD1 as a possible D gene (5 bases). Germline V gene lookup returns CDR1 SQVTM and CDR2 ANQGSEA. V was cut by 5 bases and J by 3 bases, with 10 bases left in between. The CDR3 totals 12 residues. The CDR3 region is CSVTGVEETQYF. The CDR3 DNA reads TGCAGCGTTACAGGAGTCGAAGAGACCCAGTACTTC.

The chain has TRBV10-2 and TRBJ2-1, with D unresolved. V was trimmed by 7 bases and J by 4 bases, leaving 5 bases between them. The CDR3 extends over 11 amino acids. Germline CDR1 is WSHSY and CDR2 is SAAADI. The CDR3 reads CASIAYNEQFF. CDR3 DNA: TGCGCCAGCATCGCATACAATGAGCAGTTCTTC.

This chain uses TRBV5-1 with TRBJ1-1, with 8 bases matching TRBD1. Germline V lookup: CDR1 SGHRS, CDR2 YFSETQ. The CDR3 has 14 amino acids. Unmatched junction bases numbered 4, after V lost 5 bases and J lost 1 base. CDR3 in amino acids: CASRSGTGNTEAFF. The CDR3, as DNA: TGCGCCAGCAGGTCCGGGACAGGGAACACTGAAGCTTTCTTT.

The chain employs TRBV18 and TRBJ1-6, with D hard to call. The V gene's germline CDR1 is KGHSH and CDR2 LQKENI. The CDR3 is 16 residues long. Trimming removed 1 base from V and 6 bases from J, with 13 bases in between. The CDR3 loop is CASSPQSPTSNSPLHF. DNA of the CDR3: TGTGCCAGCTCACCACAGTCGCCAACCTCTAATTCACCCCTCCACTTT.

V and J are TRBV27 and TRBJ1-5, with a weak D call TRBD1 (6 bases). There are 15 residues in the CDR3. Per germline, CDR1 MNHEY and CDR2 SMNVEV (reference sequence). Deletions cut 6 bases from V and 0 bases from J, with 12 bases between. The DNA for the CDR3 is TGTGCCAGCAGGTTAGACAGGCTTAGCAATCAGCCCCAGCATTTT. Translated, it gives CASRLDRLSNQPQHF.

The V and J genes are TRBV6-5 and TRBJ1-4, with D perhaps TRBD1 (5 bases). V lost 2 bases and J 1 base, leaving 8 bases between the germline ends. Germline CDR1 and CDR2: MNHEY and SVGAGI. This CDR3 is built from 15 residues. CDR3 DNA: TGTGCCAGCAGTTACACAGGCATAACTAATGAAAAACTGTTTTTT. Translated: CASSYTGITNEKLFF.

The chain couples TRBV28 to TRBJ1-1; the D gene is possibly TRBD1 (5 bases). This CDR3 comprises 15 residues. The ends were cut back, 5 bases at V and 3 bases at J, with 16 bases in the middle. Germline V gene sequence: CDR1 MDHEN, CDR2 SYDVKM. The CDR3 DNA is TGTGCCAGCAGTCCGTTAGCGGGGGAGGACACTGAAGCTTTCTTT. This encodes CASSPLAGEDTEAFF.

This chain connects TRBV18 to TRBJ1-1, with D maybe TRBD1 (5 bases). The CDR3 loop spans 13 amino acids. V was pared by 6 bases and J by 3 bases, with 11 bases between. Germline CDR1 is KGHSH and CDR2 is LQKENI. CDR3 bases: TGTGCCAGCTCCCTGGGGGTTGACACTGAAGCTTTCTTT. Encoded protein: CASSLGVDTEAFF.

This rearrangement joins TRBV29-1 to TRBJ1-1; D uncertain. The V and J ends lost 3 bases and 3 bases respectively, with 11 bases between them. CDR1 is SQVTM and CDR2 is ANQGSEA in the germline V gene. The CDR3 covers 13 residues. The CDR3 DNA follows: TGCAGCGTTGACTCGAGGGAGGACACTGAAGCTTTCTTT. This gives the protein CSVDSREDTEAFF.

The V gene is TRBV7-2, the J gene TRBJ2-3; no definite D call. Trimming left V 2 bases short and J 4 bases short, with 10 bases between. This CDR3 is 14 amino acids long. CDR1 is SGHTA, CDR2 FQGNSA, per germline. The CDR3 protein is CASSLRIGPDTQYF. CDR3 DNA: TGTGCCAGCAGCTTAAGGATCGGGCCAGATACGCAGTATTTT.

The CDR3 spells CASSQTGANSPLHF. CDR3 in DNA: TGTGCCAGCAGCCAAACAGGGGCGAATTCACCCCTCCACTTT. The chain carries TRBV14 and TRBJ1-6; TRBD1 matches 7 bases. The length of the CDR3 is 14 residues. The V segment lost 2 bases and the J segment 7 bases; nucleotides outside the gene matches: 2. The V gene's germline CDR1 is SGHDN and CDR2 FVKESK.

The chain has TRBV5-1 and TRBJ2-1; TRBD2 matches at 7 bases. The CDR3 length is 16 residues. With 2 bases clipped from V and 3 bases from J, the junction kept 8 bases outside the gene matches. The germline gives CDR1 SGHRS, CDR2 YFSETQ. CDR3 bases: TGCGCCAGCAGCTTAACCGAGTCTAGCGGCTACAATGAGCAGTTCTTC. This translates into CASSLTESSGYNEQFF.